Given below is one TCR beta chain in context. The data belong to a study of blood T cell repertoires in COVID-19. Overall study context: Some COVID-19 samples were acute and others convalescent; all came from the United States, Italy and Spain. Nucleic acid was either cDNA or gDNA, and it came from T cells, B-cell-depleted T cells, or PBMCs.

V shed 7 bases and J shed 8 bases, with 24 bases lying between them. Per the germline V gene, CDR1 is SGHAT and CDR2 is FQNNGV. CDR3 length: 16 residues. Authors' data handling: Reference gene primer amplification in the assay estimated nucleated cell counts. Assay: immunoSEQ multiplex PCR; the TCRdb copy retains only in-frame clones and omits some. Clonal size and the V and J genes are those of that table, whereas D and trimming came from the DNA. The data contain approximately 210,000 clones, less than 90% of them seen just once; the ten biggest clones take up about 2.5%. This TCR was recovered from a woman between 65 and 79 years old with active or convalescent COVID-19. Source material: peripheral blood. The chain links TRBV11-2 to TRBJ2-1, with D perhaps matching TRBD2 (6 bases). The CDR3: CASTFRLDSMGYEQFF. The DNA of the CDR3 is TGTGCCAGCACCTTCAGACTAGACTCAATGGGCTATGAGCAGTTCTTC.